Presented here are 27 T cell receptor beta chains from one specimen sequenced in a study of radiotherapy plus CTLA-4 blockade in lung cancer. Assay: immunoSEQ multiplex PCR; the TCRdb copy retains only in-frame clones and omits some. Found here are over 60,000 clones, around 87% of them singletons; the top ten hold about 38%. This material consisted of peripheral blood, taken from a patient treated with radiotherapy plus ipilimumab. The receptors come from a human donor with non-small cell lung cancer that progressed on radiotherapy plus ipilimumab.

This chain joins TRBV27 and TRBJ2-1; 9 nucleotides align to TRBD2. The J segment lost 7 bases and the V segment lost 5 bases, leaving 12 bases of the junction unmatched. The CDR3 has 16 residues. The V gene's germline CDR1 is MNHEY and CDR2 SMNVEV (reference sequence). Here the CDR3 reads CASSATGTSLGNEQFF. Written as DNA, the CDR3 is TGTGCCAGCAGTGCCACCGGGACTAGCTTAGGGAATGAGCAGTTCTTC.

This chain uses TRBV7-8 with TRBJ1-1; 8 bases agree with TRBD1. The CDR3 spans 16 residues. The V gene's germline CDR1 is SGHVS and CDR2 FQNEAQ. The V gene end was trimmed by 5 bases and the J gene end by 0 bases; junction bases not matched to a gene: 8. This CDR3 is CASSPRTGRLNTEAFF. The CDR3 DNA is TGTGCCAGCAGCCCGAGGACAGGGCGGTTGAACACTGAAGCTTTCTTT.

The CDR3 DNA reads TGTGCCAGCAGTTTGACAGGGAGTGCAGATACGCAGTATTTT. Amino acid sequence: CASSLTGSADTQYF. The chain employs TRBV28 and TRBJ2-3; 7 bases match TRBD1. The junction had 4 bases not matched to a gene; V was cut back by 3 bases and J by 4 bases. This CDR3 is 14 amino acids long. Germline V CDR1 and CDR2: MDHEN, SYDVKM.

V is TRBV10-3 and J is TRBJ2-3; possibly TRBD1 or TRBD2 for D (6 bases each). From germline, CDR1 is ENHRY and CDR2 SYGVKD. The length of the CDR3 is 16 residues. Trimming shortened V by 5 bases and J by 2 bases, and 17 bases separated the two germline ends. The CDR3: CAISLATRGNTDTQYF. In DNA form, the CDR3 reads TGTGCCATCAGTCTGGCGACTAGGGGGAACACAGATACGCAGTATTTT.

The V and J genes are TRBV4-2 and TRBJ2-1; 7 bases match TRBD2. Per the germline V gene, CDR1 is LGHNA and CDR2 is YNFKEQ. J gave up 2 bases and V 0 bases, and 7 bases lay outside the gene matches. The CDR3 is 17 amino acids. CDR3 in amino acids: CASSQDDGGGPYNEQFF. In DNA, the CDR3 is TGTGCCAGCAGCCAAGATGATGGCGGGGGACCCTACAATGAGCAGTTCTTC.

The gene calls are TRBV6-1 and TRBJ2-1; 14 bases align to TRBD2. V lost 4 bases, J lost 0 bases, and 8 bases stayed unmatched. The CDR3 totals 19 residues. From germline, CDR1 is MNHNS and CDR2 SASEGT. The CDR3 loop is CASSAGLAGVKSSYNEQFF. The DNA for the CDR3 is TGTGCCAGCAGTGCGGGACTAGCGGGAGTGAAGAGCTCCTACAATGAGCAGTTCTTC.

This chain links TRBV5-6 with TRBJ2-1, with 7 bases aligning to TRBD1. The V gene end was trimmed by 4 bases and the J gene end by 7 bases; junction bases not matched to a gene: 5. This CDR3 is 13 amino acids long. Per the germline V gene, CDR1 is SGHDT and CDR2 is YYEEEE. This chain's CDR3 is CASSPDRANEQFF. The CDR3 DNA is TGTGCCAGCAGCCCCGACAGGGCTAATGAGCAGTTCTTC.

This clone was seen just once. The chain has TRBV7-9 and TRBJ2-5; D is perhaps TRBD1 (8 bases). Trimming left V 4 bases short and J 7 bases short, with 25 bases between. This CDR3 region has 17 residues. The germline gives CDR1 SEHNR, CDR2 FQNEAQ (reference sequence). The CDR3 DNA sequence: TGTGCCAGCAGCTCCTTGGGTCAGGGGGCGGGAGTCGGGACCCAGTACTTC. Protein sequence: CASSSLGQGAGVGTQYF. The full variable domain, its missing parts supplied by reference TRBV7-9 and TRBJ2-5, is DTGVSQNPRHKITKRGQNVTFRCDPISEHNRLYWYRQTLGQGPEFLTYFQNEAQLEKSRLLSDRFSAERPKGSFSTLEIQRTEQGDSAMYLCASSSLGQGAGVGTQYFGPGTRLLVL.

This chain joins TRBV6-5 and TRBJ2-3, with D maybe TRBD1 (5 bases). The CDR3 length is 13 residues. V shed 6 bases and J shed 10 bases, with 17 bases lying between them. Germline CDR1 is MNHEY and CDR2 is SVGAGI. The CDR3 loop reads CASSPQRAGPQYF. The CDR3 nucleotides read TGTGCCAGCAGCCCCCAGAGAGCAGGGCCGCAGTATTTT.

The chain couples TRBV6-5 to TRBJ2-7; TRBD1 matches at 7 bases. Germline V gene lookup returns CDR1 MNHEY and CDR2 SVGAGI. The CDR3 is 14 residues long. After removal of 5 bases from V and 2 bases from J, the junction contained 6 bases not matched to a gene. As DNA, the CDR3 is TGTGCCAGCAGTCCCGGGACAGTCCCCTACGAGCAGTACTTC. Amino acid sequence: CASSPGTVPYEQYF.

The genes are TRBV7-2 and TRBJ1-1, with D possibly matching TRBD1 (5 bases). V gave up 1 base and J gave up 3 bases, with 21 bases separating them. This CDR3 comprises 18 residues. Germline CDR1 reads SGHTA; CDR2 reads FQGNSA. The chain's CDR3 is CASSLGLGVRGGDTEAFF. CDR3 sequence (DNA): TGTGCCAGCAGCTTAGGATTGGGGGTCCGAGGAGGGGACACTGAAGCTTTCTTT.

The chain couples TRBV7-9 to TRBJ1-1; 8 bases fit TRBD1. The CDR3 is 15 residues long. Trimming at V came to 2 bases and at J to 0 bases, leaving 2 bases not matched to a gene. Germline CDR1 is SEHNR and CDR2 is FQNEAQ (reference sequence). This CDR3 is CASSLLTGVNTEAFF. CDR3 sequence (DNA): TGTGCCAGCAGCTTATTGACAGGGGTGAACACTGAAGCTTTCTTT.

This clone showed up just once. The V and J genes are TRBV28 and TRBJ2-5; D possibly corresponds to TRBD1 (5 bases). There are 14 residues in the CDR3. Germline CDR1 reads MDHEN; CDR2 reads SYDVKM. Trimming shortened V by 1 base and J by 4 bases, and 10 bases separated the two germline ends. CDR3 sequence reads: CASSLFRGVETQYF. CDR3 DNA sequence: TGTGCCAGCAGTTTATTTAGGGGCGTAGAGACCCAGTACTTC.

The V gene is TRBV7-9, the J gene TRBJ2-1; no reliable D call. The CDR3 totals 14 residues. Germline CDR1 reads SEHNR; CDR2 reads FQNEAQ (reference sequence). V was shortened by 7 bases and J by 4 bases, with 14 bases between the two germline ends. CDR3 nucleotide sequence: TGTGCCAGCAAAACGGAACGGGCTTACAATGAGCAGTTCTTC. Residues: CASKTERAYNEQFF.

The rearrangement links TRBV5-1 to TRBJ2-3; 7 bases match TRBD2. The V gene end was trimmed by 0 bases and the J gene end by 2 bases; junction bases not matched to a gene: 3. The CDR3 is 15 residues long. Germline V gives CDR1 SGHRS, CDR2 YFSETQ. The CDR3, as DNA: TGCGCCAGCAGCTTGGTCGGGAGGTACACAGATACGCAGTATTTT. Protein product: CASSLVGRYTDTQYF.

In DNA form, the CDR3 reads TGTGCCACCAGCAGAGGACAGATGCCTAGGCATGAGCAGTTCTTC. Translated: CATSRGQMPRHEQFF. V is TRBV15 and J is TRBJ2-1; tentatively, D is TRBD1 (5 bases). This CDR3 is built from 15 residues. V shed 1 base and J shed 8 bases, with 15 bases lying between them. Germline-derived CDR1 and CDR2 are LNHNV and YYDKDF (reference sequence).

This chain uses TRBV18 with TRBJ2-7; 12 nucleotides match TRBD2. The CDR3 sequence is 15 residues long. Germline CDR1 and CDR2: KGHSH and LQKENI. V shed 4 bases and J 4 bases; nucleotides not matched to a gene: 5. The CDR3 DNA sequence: TGTGCCAGCTCACTCAAGACTAGCGGGAGTTACGAGCAGTACTTC. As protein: CASSLKTSGSYEQYF. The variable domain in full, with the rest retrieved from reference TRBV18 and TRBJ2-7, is NAGVMQNPRHLVRRRGQEARLRCSPMKGHSHVYWYRQLPEEGLKFMVYLQKENIIDESGMPKERFSAEFPKEGPSILRIQQVVRGDSAAYFCASSLKTSGSYEQYFGPGTRLTVT.

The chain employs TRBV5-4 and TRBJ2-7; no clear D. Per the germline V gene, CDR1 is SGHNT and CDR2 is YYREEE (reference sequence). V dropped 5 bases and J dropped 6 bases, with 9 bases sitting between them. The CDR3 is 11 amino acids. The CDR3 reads CASRNDIEQYV. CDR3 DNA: TGTGCCAGCAGGAACGATATCGAGCAGTACGTC.

Here the CDR3 reads CSVESPRGYYGYTF. CDR3 bases: TGCAGCGTTGAGTCCCCTCGGGGGTACTATGGCTACACCTTC. The chain carries TRBV29-1 and TRBJ1-2, with D perhaps matching TRBD1 (5 bases). CDR1 and CDR2 from the germline V gene are SQVTM and ANQGSEA. V was shortened by 3 bases and J by 3 bases, with 14 bases between the two germline ends. CDR3 length: 14 amino acids.

CDR3 in amino acids: CSARAPDTQYF. The CDR3 DNA reads TGCAGTGCTAGAGCACCAGATACGCAGTATTTT. V is TRBV20-1 and J is TRBJ2-3; D ambiguous. Between the trimmed V and J ends, which lost 1 base and 4 bases, there was a span of 3 bases. The length of the CDR3 is 11 residues. Per the germline V gene, CDR1 is DFQATT and CDR2 is SNEGSKA (reference sequence).

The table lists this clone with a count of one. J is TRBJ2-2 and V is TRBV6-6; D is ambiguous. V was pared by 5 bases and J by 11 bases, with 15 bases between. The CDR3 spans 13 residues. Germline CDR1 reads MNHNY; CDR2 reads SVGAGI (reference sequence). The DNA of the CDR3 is TGTGCCAGCAGTACCCGAGGACGGCCCGAGCTGTTTTTT. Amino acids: CASSTRGRPELFF.

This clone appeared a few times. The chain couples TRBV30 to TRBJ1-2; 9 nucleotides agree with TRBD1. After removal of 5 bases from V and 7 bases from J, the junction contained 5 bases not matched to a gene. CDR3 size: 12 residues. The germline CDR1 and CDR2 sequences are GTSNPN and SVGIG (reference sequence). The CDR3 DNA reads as TGTGCCTGGGTCCGGGACAGGGCTGGCTACACCTTC. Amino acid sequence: CAWVRDRAGYTF.

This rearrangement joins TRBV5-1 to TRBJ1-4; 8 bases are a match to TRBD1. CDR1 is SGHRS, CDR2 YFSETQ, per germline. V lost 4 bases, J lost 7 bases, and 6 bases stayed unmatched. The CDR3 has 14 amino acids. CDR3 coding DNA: TGCGCCAGCAGCAGGGGACAGGACTCTGAAAAACTGTTTTTT. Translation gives CASSRGQDSEKLFF.

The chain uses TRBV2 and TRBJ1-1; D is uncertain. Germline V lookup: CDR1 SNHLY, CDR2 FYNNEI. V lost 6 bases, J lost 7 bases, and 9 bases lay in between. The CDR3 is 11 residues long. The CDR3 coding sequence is TGTGCCAGCAGGCTGGACGGTGAAGCTTTCTTT. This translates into CASRLDGEAFF.

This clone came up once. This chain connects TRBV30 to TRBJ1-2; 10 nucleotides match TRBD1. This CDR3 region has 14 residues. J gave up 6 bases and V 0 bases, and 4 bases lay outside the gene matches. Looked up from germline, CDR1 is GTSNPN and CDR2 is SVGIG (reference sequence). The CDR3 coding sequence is TGTGCCTGGAGTGTAGACAGGGGGCAACATGGCTACACCTTC. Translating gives CAWSVDRGQHGYTF.

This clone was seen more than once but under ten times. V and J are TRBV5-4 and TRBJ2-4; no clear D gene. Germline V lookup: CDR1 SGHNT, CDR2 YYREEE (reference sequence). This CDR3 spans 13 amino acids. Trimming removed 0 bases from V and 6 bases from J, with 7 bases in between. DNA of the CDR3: TGTGCCAGCAGCTTGGCCTCAGTAAACATTCAGTACTTC. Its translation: CASSLASVNIQYF.

CDR3 in amino acids: CASKIYWGTDTQYF. CDR3 nucleotide sequence: TGCGCCAGCAAAATTTATTGGGGCACAGATACGCAGTATTTT. V and J are TRBV5-1 and TRBJ2-3; D unresolved. Trimming pared 6 bases from V and 1 base from J, leaving 12 bases between. Germline CDR1 is SGHRS and CDR2 is YFSETQ. The CDR3 runs 14 residues.